This T cell receptor beta chain was identified in a study of T cell responses to AZD1222 COVID-19 vaccine. Whole-study results and caveats: Females made up more of the donors, who were largely white British, and clonal diversity may have come out too low. Among AZD1222 vaccinees, only five to seven were seropositive at baseline.

Here immunoSEQ multiplex PCR was the method, and the copy in TCRdb shows in-frame clones only, minus some. Of 93,000 or so clones in the sample, 90% are singletons; the top ten hold around 4.8%. This clone was found once. What it recognizes is unknown. The CDR3 is made up of 15 amino acids. Deletions cut 1 base from V and 6 bases from J, with 14 bases between. Germline V gene lookup returns CDR1 MNHEY and CDR2 SMNVEV (reference sequence). This TCR came from an adult in good health. This chain links TRBV27 with TRBJ2-3, with D possibly called TRBD1 or TRBD2 (5 bases each). Here the sequenced sample was peripheral blood, taken on day 0 of AZD1222 vaccination. CDR3 region: CASSLWDPGVDTQYF. Written as DNA, the CDR3 is TGTGCCAGCAGTTTATGGGACCCGGGTGTGGATACGCAGTATTTT.